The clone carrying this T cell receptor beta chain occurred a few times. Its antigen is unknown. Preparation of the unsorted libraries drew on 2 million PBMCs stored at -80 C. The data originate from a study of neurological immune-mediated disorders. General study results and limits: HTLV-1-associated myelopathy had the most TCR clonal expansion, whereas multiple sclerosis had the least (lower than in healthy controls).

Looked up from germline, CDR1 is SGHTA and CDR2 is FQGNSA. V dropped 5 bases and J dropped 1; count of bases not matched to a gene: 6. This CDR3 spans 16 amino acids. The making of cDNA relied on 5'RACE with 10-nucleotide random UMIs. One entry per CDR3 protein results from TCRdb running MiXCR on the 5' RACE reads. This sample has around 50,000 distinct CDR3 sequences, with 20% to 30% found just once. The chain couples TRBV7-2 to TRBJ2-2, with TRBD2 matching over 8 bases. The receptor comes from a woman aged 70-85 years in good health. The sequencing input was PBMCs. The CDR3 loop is CASSQKAGGNTGELFF. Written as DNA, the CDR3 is TGTGCCAGCAGCCAGAAGGCGGGGGGGAACACCGGGGAGCTGTTTTTT.